This record looks at one T cell receptor beta chain sequence and its context. The data belong to a study of blood T cell repertoires in COVID-19. Across the study: Sources were T cells, B-cell-depleted T cells, or PBMCs; the material itself was cDNA or gDNA.

Germline V CDR1 and CDR2: LGHDT, YNNKEL (reference sequence). The V and J ends lost 4 bases and 9 bases, in that order; junction bases with no gene match: 7. CDR3 length: 15 residues. Per the study methods: The authors estimated nucleated cell counts from reference gene primer amplification. Assay used: immunoSEQ multiplex PCR; TCRdb lists only in-frame clones, some missing. That table gives V, J and clone size, and the DNA gave D and trimming. The profile shows 150,000 or so clones, roughly 78% of them singletons. The J gene is TRBJ1-6, the V gene TRBV3-1 (or the pseudogene TRBV3-2); TRBD1 matches 9 bases. Sequencing input: peripheral blood. The sequence was obtained from a woman in her sixties or seventies with COVID-19, enrolled during active disease. The CDR3 bases are TGTGCCAGCAGCCGAGGGACAGGGAACAGTTCACCCCTCCACTTT. It specifies CASSRGTGNSSPLHF.